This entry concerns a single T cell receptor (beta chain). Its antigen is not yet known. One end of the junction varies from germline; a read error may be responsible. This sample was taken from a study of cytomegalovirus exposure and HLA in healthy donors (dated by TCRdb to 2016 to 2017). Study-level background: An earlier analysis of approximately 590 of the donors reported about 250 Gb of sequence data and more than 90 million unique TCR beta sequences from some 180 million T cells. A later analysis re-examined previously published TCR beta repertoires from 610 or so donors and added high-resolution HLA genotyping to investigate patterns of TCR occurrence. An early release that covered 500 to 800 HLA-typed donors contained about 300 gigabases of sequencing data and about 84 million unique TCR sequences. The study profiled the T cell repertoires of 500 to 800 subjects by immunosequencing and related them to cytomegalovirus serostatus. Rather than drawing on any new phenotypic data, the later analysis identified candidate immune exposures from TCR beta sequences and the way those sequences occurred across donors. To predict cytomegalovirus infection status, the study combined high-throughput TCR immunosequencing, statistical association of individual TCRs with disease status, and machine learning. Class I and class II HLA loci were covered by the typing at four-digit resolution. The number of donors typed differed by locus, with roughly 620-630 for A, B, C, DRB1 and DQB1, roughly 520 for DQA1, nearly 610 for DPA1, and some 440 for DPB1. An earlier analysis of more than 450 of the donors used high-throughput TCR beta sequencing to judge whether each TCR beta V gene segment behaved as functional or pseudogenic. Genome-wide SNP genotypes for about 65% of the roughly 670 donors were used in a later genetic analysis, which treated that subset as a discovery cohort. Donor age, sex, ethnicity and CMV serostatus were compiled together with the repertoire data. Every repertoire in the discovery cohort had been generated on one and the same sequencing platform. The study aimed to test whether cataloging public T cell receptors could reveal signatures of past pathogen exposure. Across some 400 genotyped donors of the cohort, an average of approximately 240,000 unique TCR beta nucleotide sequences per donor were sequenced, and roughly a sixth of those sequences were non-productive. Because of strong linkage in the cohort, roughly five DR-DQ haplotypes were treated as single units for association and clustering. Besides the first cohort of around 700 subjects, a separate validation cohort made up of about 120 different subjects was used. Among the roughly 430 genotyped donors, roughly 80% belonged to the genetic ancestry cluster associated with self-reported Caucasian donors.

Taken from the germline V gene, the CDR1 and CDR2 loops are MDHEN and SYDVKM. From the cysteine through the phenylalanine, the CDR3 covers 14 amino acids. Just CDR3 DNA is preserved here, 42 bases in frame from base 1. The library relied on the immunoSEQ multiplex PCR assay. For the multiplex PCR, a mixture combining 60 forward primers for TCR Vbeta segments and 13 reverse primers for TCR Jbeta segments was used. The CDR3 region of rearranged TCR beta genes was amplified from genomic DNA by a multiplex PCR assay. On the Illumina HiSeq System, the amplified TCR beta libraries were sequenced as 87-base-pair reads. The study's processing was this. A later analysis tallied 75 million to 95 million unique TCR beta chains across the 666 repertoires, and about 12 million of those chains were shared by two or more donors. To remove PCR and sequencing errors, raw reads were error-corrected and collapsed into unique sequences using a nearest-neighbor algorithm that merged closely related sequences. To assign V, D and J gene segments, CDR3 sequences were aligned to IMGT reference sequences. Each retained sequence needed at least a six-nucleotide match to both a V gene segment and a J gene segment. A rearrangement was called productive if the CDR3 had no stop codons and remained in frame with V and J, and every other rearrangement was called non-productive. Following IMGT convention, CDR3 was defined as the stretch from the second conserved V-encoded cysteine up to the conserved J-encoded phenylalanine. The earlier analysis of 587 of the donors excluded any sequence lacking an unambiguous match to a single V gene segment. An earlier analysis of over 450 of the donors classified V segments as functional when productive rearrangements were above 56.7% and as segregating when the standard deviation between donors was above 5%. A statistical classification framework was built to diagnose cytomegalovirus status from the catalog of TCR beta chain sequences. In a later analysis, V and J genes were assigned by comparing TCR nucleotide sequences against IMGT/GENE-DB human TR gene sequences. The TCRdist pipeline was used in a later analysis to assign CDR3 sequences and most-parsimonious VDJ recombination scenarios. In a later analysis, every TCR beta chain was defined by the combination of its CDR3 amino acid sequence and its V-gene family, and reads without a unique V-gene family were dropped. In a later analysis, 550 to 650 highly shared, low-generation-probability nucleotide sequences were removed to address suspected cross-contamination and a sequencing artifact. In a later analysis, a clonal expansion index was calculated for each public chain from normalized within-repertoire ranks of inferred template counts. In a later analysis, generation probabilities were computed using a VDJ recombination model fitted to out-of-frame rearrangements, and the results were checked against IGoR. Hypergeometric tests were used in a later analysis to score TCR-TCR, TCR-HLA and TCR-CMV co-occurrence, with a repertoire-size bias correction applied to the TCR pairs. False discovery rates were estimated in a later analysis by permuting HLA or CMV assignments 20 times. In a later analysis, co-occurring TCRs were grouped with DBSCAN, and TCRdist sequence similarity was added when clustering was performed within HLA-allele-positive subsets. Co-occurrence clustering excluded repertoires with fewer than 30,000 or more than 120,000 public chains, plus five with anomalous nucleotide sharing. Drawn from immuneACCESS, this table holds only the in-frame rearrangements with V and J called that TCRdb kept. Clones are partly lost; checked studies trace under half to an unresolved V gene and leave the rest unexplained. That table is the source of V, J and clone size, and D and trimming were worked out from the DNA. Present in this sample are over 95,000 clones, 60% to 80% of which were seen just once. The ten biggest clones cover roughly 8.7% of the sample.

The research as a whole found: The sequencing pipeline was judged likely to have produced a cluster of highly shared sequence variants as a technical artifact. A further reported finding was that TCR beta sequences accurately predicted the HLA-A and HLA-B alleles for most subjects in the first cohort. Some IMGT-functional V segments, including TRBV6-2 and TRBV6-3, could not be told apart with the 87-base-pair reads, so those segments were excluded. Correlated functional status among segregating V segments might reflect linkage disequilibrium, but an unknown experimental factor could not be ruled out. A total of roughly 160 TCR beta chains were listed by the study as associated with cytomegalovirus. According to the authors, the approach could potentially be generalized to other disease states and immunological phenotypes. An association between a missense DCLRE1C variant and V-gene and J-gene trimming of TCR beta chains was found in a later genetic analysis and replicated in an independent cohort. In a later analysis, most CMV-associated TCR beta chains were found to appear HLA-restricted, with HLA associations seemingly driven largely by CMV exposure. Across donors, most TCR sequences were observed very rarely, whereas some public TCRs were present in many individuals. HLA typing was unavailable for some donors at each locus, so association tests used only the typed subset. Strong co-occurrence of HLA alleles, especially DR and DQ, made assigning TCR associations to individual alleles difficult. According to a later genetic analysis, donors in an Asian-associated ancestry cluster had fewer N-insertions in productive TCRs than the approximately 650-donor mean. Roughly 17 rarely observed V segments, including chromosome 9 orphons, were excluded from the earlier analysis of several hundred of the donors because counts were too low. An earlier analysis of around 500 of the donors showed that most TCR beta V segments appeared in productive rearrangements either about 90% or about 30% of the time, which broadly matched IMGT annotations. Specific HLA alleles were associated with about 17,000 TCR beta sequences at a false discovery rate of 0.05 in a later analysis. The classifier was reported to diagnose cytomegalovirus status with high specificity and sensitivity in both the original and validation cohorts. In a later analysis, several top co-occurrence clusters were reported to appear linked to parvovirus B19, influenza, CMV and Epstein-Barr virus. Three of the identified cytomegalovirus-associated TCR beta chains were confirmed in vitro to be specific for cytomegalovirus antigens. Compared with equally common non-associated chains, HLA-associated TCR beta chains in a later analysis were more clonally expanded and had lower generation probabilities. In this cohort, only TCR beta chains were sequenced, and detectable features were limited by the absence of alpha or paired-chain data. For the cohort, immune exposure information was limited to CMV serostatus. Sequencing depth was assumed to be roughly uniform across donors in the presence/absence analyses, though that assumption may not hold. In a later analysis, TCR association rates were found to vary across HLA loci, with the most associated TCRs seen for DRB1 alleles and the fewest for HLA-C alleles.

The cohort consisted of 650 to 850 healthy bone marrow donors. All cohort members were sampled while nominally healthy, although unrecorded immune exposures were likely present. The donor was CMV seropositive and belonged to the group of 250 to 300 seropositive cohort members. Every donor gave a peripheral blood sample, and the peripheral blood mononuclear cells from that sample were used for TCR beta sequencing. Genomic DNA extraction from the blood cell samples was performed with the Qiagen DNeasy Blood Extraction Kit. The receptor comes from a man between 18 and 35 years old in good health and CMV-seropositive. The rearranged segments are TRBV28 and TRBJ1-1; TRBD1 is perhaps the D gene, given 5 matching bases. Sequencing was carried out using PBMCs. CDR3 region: CATSLPQVPTEAFF. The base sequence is TGTGCCACCAGTTTACCACAGGTTCCCACTGAAGCCTTCTTT.